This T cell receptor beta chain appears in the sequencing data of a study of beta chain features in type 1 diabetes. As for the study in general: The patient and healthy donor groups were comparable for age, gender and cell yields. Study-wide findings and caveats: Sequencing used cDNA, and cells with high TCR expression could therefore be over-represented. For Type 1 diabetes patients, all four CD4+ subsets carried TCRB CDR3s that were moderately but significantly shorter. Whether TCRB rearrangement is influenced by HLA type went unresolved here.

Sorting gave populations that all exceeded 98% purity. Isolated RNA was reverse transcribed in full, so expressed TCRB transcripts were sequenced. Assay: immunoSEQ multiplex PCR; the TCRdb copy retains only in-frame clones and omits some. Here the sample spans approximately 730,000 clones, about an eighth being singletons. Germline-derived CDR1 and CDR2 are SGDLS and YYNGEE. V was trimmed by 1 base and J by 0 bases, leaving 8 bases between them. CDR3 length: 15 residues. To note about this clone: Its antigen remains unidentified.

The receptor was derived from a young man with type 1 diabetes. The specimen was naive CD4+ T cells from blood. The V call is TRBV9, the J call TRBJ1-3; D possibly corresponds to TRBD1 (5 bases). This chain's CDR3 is CASSVTQDSGNTIYF. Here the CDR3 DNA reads TGTGCCAGCAGCGTAACACAGGACTCTGGAAACACCATATATTTT. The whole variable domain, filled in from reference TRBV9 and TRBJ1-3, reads DSGVTQTPKHLITATGQRVTLRCSPRSGDLSVYWYQQSLDQGLQFLIQYYNGEERAKGNILERFSAQQFPDLHSELNLSSLELGDSALYFCASSVTQDSGNTIYFGEGSWLTVV.